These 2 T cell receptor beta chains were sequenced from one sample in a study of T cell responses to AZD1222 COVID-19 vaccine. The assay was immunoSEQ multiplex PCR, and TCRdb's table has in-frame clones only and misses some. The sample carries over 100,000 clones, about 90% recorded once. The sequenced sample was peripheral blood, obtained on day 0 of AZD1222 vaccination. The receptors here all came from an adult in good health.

CDR3 DNA sequence: TGTGCCAGCAGTCTACGGACAGGCCTAGCTAACTATGGCTACACCTTC. This translates into CASSLRTGLANYGYTF. J is TRBJ1-2 and V is TRBV6-2 or TRBV6-3; TRBD1 matches 7 bases. Per germline, CDR1 MNHEY and CDR2 SVGEGT. The CDR3 is 16 amino acids. The ends lost 5 bases at V and 0 bases at J; junction bases unmatched: 9.

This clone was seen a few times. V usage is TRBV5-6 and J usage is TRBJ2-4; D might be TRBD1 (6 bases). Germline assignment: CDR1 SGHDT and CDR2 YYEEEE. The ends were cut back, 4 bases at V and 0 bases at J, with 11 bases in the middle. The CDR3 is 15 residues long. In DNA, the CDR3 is TGTGCCAGCAGCATCGGACAGCTAGCCAAAAACATTCAGTACTTC. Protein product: CASSIGQLAKNIQYF.